The 24 T cell receptor beta chains below come from one sample, sequenced in a study of shared clonotypes between healthy human individuals. Sequencing was performed with immunoSEQ multiplex PCR; in TCRdb, only in-frame clones are kept and a portion is missing. This table has about 1.5 million clones, 95% to 99% appearing once. Sequencing was done on a sample of naive CD4+ T cells sorted from blood. This sample's subset: CD45RA+ positively selected. These receptors all stem from a man between 25 and 39 years old in good health.

V gene TRBV5-4 combines with J gene TRBJ2-1; 7 bases fit TRBD2. The ends lost 2 bases at V and 4 bases at J; junction bases unmatched: 6. The CDR3 contains 15 residues. Germline V lookup: CDR1 SGHNT, CDR2 YYREEE (reference sequence). In nucleotides, the CDR3 is TGTGCCAGCAGCTTAACTAGCGAGTCTTACAATGAGCAGTTCTTC. It specifies CASSLTSESYNEQFF.

The chain uses TRBV15 and TRBJ1-4; no clear D. CDR3 length: 13 amino acids. The germline CDR1 and CDR2 sequences are LNHNV and YYDKDF (reference sequence). With 0 bases removed from V and 8 bases from J, the gap between germline ends came to 7 bases. CDR3 sequence reads: CATSRETSEKLFF. The CDR3 region has the DNA TGTGCCACCAGCAGAGAAACATCCGAAAAACTGTTTTTT.

V is TRBV10-3 and J is TRBJ1-3; D ambiguous. The CDR3 consists of 16 residues. V gave up 3 bases and J gave up 0 bases, with 12 bases separating them. Looked up from germline, CDR1 is ENHRY and CDR2 is SYGVKD. The CDR3 DNA reads TGTGCCATCAGTGACCCCGGGCCCTCCTCTGGAAACACCATATATTTT. It encodes CAISDPGPSSGNTIYF.

Comment on this clone: The same CDR3 is also encoded by other DNA sequences in this sample. The genes are TRBV19 and TRBJ2-7; 8 nucleotides align to TRBD1. This CDR3 comprises 14 residues. Germline assignment: CDR1 LNHDA and CDR2 SQIVND (reference sequence). Trimming cost V 4 bases and J 2 bases; bases outside gene matches: 4. CDR3 sequence: CASSSDRGPYEQYF. The CDR3 DNA reads as TGTGCCAGTAGTAGCGACAGGGGTCCCTACGAGCAGTACTTC.

V is TRBV6-5 and J is TRBJ1-5, with D possibly matching TRBD1 (5 bases). Per the germline V gene, CDR1 is MNHEY and CDR2 is SVGAGI. The CDR3 spans 15 residues. The ends were cut back, 4 bases at V and 4 bases at J, with 14 bases in the middle. The CDR3 nucleotides read TGTGCCAGCAGTTCTTTAGGGGTAAAGAATCAGCCCCAGCATTTT. Translation gives CASSSLGVKNQPQHF.

The V gene is TRBV2, the J gene TRBJ2-7; D gene ambiguous. Per germline, CDR1 SNHLY and CDR2 FYNNEI. V lost 4 bases and J lost 2, with 6 bases in between. CDR3 length: 12 residues. The CDR3 DNA follows: TGTGCCAGCAGTGTGAGGACCTACGAGCAGTACTTC. Protein sequence: CASSVRTYEQYF.

This chain connects TRBV19 to TRBJ1-1, with TRBD1 matching over 9 bases. The germline CDR1 and CDR2 sequences are LNHDA and SQIVND (reference sequence). The CDR3 has 16 residues. V lost 7 bases, J lost 3 bases, and 12 bases stayed unmatched. The CDR3 nucleotides are TGTGCCAGTACAACTCCGGACAGGGGATGGCACACTGAAGCTTTCTTT. The encoded protein is CASTTPDRGWHTEAFF.

In regard to this clone: The sample contains more than one DNA sequence encoding this CDR3. The V gene is TRBV18, the J gene TRBJ2-5, with D unclear. The CDR3 is made up of 13 amino acids. Germline assignment: CDR1 KGHSH and CDR2 LQKENI. Trimming took 2 bases from V and 1 from J, leaving 5 bases between them. In nucleotides, the CDR3 is TGTGCCAGCTCACCAGCCGGCCAAGAGACCCAGTACTTC. This translates into CASSPAGQETQYF.

The chain couples TRBV7-6 to TRBJ2-3, with D unresolved. CDR3 length equals 15 residues. Germline assignment: CDR1 SGHVS and CDR2 FNYEAQ. V was trimmed by 1 base and J by 2 bases, leaving 10 bases between them. CDR3: CASSLGEGFTDTQYF. In nucleotides, the CDR3 is TGTGCCAGCAGCTTAGGAGAAGGGTTCACAGATACGCAGTATTTT.

The J gene is TRBJ1-3, the V gene TRBV9, with a tentative D call TRBD1 (5 bases). The CDR3 totals 14 residues. Germline V CDR1 and CDR2: SGDLS, YYNGEE. Between the trimmed V and J ends, which lost 3 bases and 2 bases, there was a span of 9 bases. Written as DNA, the CDR3 is TGTGCCAGCAGCGGAACAGGAACTGGAAACACCATATATTTT. Its translation: CASSGTGTGNTIYF.

The V call is TRBV14, the J call TRBJ2-1; the D gene is possibly TRBD2 (5 bases). CDR1 is SGHDN, CDR2 FVKESK, per germline. Trimming cost V 0 bases and J 0 bases, with 12 bases left between them. CDR3 size: 17 residues. The CDR3 DNA sequence: TGTGCCAGCAGCCAAGATTTTCCGGGGAGCTCCTACAATGAGCAGTTCTTC. The encoded protein is CASSQDFPGSSYNEQFF. Filled out from reference TRBV14 and TRBJ2-1, the complete variable domain reads EAGVTQFPSHSVIEKGQTVTLRCDPISGHDNLYWYRRVMGKEIKFLLHFVKESKQDESGMPNNRFLAERTGGTYSTLKVQPAELEDSGVYFCASSQDFPGSSYNEQFFGPGTRLTVL.

The chain uses TRBV28 and TRBJ2-7; 7 nucleotides agree with TRBD1. With V trimmed by 11 bases and J by 2 bases, 6 bases remained unmatched. This CDR3 comprises 12 residues. CDR1 and CDR2 (germline): MDHEN, SYDVKM. Written as DNA, the CDR3 is TGTGCCTCCACAGGGGAACCCTACGAGCAGTACTTC. Translating it yields CASTGEPYEQYF.

The chain links TRBV10-3 to TRBJ2-7; a possible D gene is TRBD2 (5 bases). Trimming left V 6 bases short and J 3 bases short, with 12 bases between. This CDR3 has 13 amino acids. Germline V gene lookup returns CDR1 ENHRY and CDR2 SYGVKD. CDR3 sequence reads: CAIRKDGNYEQYF. The DNA of the CDR3 is TGTGCCATCAGGAAGGACGGGAACTACGAGCAGTACTTC.

The rearrangement links TRBV20-1 to TRBJ2-1; D remains ambiguous. The CDR3 is 11 residues long. CDR1 DFQATT and CDR2 SNEGSKA come from the germline V gene (reference sequence). V was pared by 6 bases and J by 8 bases, with 11 bases between. Here the CDR3 DNA reads TGCAGTGCACCCAGTCTATATGAGCAGTTCTTC. Residues: CSAPSLYEQFF.

The chain has TRBV10-2 and TRBJ1-3, with D possibly matching TRBD1 (5 bases). CDR1 is WSHSY, CDR2 SAAADI, per germline. V was clipped by 4 bases and J by 0 bases, with 13 bases between them. The CDR3 covers 16 residues. For the CDR3, the DNA is TGCGCCAGCAGTGGAATTGACAGAAACTCTGGAAACACCATATATTTT. It yields the protein CASSGIDRNSGNTIYF.

The V gene is TRBV5-4, the J gene TRBJ2-3; TRBD2 matches 7 bases. With 2 bases clipped from V and 14 bases from J, the junction kept 11 bases outside the gene matches. Germline-derived CDR1 and CDR2 are SGHNT and YYREEE (reference sequence). CDR3 length: 13 residues. The CDR3 region is CASSLSGTTLGYF. The CDR3 DNA sequence: TGTGCCAGCAGCTTATCCGGGACTACCCTCGGGTATTTT.

This clone was found once. The chain carries TRBV5-1 and TRBJ2-2; D uncertain. The CDR3 consists of 15 residues. CDR1 and CDR2 (germline): SGHRS, YFSETQ. Trimming cost V 4 bases and J 4 bases, with 14 bases left between them. This CDR3 reads CASSPTSATTGELFF. DNA of the CDR3: TGCGCCAGCAGCCCAACTTCGGCGACCACCGGGGAGCTGTTTTTT.

The V and J genes are TRBV18 and TRBJ2-7; 9 bases match TRBD2. Germline V gene data show CDR1 as KGHSH and CDR2 as LQKENI. With 5 bases clipped from V and 7 bases from J, the junction kept 15 bases outside the gene matches. The CDR3 totals 16 residues. The CDR3 sequence is CASSTKAGGPYGEQYF. The CDR3 DNA sequence: TGTGCCAGCTCAACCAAAGCGGGAGGCCCTTATGGTGAGCAGTACTTC. Full variable domain (remainder filled in from reference TRBV18 and TRBJ2-7): NAGVMQNPRHLVRRRGQEARLRCSPMKGHSHVYWYRQLPEEGLKFMVYLQKENIIDESGMPKERFSAEFPKEGPSILRIQQVVRGDSAAYFCASSTKAGGPYGEQYFGPGTRLTVT.

Remarks on this clone: Other DNA sequences of this sample code for an identical CDR3. The chain carries TRBV6-1 and TRBJ2-7; D ambiguous. V lost 1 base to trimming and J lost 4 bases, with 8 bases between them. CDR3 length: 13 residues. From germline, CDR1 is MNHNS and CDR2 SASEGT. CDR3 sequence: CASSEGGRYEQYF. The CDR3 nucleotides read TGTGCCAGCAGTGAAGGGGGTAGATACGAGCAGTACTTC.

V is TRBV27 and J is TRBJ1-5; no firm D call. Trimming took 5 bases from V and 1 from J, leaving 9 bases between them. CDR1 is MNHEY, CDR2 SMNVEV, per germline (reference sequence). This CDR3 spans 14 amino acids. The CDR3 region is CASSAGPSNQPQHF. The DNA of the CDR3 is TGTGCCAGCAGTGCCGGTCCCAGCAATCAGCCCCAGCATTTT.

J is TRBJ2-3 and V is TRBV5-1; perhaps D is TRBD1 or TRBD2 (5 bases each). V was shortened by 5 bases and J by 1 base, with 11 bases between the two germline ends. The CDR3 sequence is 14 residues long. Germline CDR1 reads SGHRS; CDR2 reads YFSETQ. The CDR3 coding sequence is TGCGCCAGCAGGCACCGGGACCGCACAGATACGCAGTATTTT. Encoded protein: CASRHRDRTDTQYF.

The rearrangement links TRBV11-2 to TRBJ2-7; a weak D match, TRBD1 (6 bases). The CDR3 runs 17 residues. Trimming cost V 1 base and J 2 bases, with 18 bases left between them. The germline V gene has CDR1 SGHAT and CDR2 FQNNGV. Here the CDR3 reads CASSLASVDRSTYEQYF. The DNA for the CDR3 is TGTGCCAGCAGCTTAGCGTCAGTGGACAGAAGTACCTACGAGCAGTACTTC. The full variable domain, its missing parts supplied by reference TRBV11-2 and TRBJ2-7, is EAGVAQSPRYKIIEKRQSVAFWCNPISGHATLYWYQQILGQGPKLLIQFQNNGVVDDSQLPKDRFSAERLKGVDSTLKIQPAKLEDSAVYLCASSLASVDRSTYEQYFGPGTRLTVT.

The chain has TRBV5-1 and TRBJ1-1, with unresolved D. Per the germline V gene, CDR1 is SGHRS and CDR2 is YFSETQ. V dropped 7 bases and J dropped 1 base, with 14 bases sitting between them. The CDR3 totals 14 residues. The CDR3 region has the DNA TGCGCCAGCGGCTCCAGTCCCGGGAACACTGAAGCTTTCTTT. Translation gives CASGSSPGNTEAFF.

This chain connects TRBV7-2 to TRBJ1-1, with 10 bases fitting TRBD1. The CDR3 covers 14 residues. V shed 5 bases, J shed 1 base, and the junction held 1 base outside the gene matches. Germline CDR1 is SGHTA and CDR2 is FQGNSA. The CDR3 DNA is TGTGCCAGCAGCAGACAGGGGGCGAACACTGAAGCTTTCTTT. The encoded protein is CASSRQGANTEAFF. Variable domain in full (rest from reference TRBV7-2 and TRBJ1-1): GAGVSQSPSNKVTEKGKDVELRCDPISGHTALYWYRQSLGQGLEFLIYFQGNSAPDKSGLPSDRFSAERTGGSVSTLTIQRTQQEDSAVYLCASSRQGANTEAFFGQGTRLTVV.